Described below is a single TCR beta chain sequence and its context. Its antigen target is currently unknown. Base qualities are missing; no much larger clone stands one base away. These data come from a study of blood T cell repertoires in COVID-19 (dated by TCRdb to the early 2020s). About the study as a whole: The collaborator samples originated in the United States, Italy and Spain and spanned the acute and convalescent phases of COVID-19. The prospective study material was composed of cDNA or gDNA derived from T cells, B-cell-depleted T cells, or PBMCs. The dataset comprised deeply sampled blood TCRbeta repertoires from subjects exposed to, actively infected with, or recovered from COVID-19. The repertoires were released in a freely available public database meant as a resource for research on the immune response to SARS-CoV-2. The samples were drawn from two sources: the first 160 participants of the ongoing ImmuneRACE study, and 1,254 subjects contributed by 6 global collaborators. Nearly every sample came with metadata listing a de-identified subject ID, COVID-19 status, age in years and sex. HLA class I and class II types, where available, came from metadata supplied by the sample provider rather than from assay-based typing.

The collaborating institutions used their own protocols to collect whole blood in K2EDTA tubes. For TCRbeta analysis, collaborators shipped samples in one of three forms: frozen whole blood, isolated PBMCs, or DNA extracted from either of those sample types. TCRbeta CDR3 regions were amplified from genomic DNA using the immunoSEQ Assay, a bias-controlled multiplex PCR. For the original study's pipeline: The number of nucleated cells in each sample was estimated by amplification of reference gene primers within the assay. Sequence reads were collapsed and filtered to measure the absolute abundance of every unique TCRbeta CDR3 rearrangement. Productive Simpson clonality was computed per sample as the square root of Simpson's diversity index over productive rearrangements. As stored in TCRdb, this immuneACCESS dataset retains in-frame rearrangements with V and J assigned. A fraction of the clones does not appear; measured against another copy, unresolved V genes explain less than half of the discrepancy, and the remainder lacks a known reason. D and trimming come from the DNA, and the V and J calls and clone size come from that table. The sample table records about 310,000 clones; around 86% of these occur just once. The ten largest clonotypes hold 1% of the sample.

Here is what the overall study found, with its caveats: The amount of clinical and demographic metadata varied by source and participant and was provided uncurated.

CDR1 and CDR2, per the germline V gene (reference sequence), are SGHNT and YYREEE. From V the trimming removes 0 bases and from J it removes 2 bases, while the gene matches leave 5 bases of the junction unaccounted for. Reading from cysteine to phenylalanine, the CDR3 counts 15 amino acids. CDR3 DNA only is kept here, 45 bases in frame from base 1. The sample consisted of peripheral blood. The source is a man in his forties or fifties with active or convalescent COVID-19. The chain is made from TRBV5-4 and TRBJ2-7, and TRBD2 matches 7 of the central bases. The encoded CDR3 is CASSLDGGGTYEQYF. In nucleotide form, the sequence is TGTGCCAGCAGCTTGGATGGCGGGGGAACCTACGAGCAGTACTTC.